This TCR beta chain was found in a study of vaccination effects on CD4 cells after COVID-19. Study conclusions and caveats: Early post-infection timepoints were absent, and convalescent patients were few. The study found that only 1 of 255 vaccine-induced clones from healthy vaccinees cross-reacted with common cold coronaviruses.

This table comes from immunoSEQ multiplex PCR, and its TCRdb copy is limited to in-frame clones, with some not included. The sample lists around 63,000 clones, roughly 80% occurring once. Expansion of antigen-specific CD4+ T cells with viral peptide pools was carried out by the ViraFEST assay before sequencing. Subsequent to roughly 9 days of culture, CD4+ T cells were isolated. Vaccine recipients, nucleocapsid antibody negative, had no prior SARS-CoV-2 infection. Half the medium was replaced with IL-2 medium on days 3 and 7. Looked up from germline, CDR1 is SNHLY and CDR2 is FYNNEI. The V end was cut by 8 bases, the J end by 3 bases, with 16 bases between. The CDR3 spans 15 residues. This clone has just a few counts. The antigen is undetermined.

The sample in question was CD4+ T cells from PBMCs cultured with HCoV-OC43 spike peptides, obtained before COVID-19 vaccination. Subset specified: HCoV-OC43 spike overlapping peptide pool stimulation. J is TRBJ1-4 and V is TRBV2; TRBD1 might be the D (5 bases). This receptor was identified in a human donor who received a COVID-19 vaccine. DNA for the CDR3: TGTGCCAGCGGTGGGGTTGGGGCTGCTAATGAAAAACTGTTTTTT. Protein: CASGGVGAANEKLFF.